Below, 25 T cell receptor beta chains from the same sample are listed, as sequenced in a study of T cell responses to AZD1222 COVID-19 vaccine. Libraries were prepared by immunoSEQ multiplex PCR; TCRdb keeps only in-frame clonotypes and omits some of them. The sample contains about 180,000 clones, 85% to 90% of which appear only once. The sample here was peripheral blood, taken on day 0 of AZD1222 vaccination. The source of these receptors is an adult in good health.

Only one count was recorded for this clone. V is TRBV6-5 and J is TRBJ1-1, with D hard to call. V was clipped by 2 bases and J by 0 bases, with 7 bases between them. Germline CDR1 is MNHEY and CDR2 is SVGAGI. The CDR3 has 14 residues. DNA for the CDR3: TGTGCCAGCAGTTACAGGAGGGTGAACACTGAAGCTTTCTTT. It encodes CASSYRRVNTEAFF.

Here the CDR3 DNA reads TGTGCCAGCAGCCCTGGACAGGGGGGCTCCTACGAGCAGTACTTC. Protein product: CASSPGQGGSYEQYF. The V call is TRBV28, the J call TRBJ2-7; 10 bases map to TRBD1. Germline values: CDR1 MDHEN, CDR2 SYDVKM. Trimming at V came to 6 bases and at J to 0 bases, leaving 5 bases not matched to a gene. This CDR3 region has 15 residues.

The rearrangement links TRBV6-5 to TRBJ2-2, with TRBD1 matching over 10 bases. In germline, CDR1 is MNHEY, CDR2 SVGAGI. This CDR3 has 15 amino acids. The ends lost 6 bases at V and 4 bases at J; junction bases unmatched: 5. The CDR3, as DNA: TGTGCCAGCAGCGACAGGGGGCGGGTCACCGGGGAGCTGTTTTTT. Its translation is CASSDRGRVTGELFF.

The chain combines TRBV5-1 with TRBJ2-3; D possibly corresponds to TRBD1 (6 bases). The CDR3 covers 15 residues. Germline assignment: CDR1 SGHRS and CDR2 YFSETQ. V dropped 1 base and J dropped 2 bases, with 11 bases sitting between them. CDR3 nucleotide sequence: TGCGCCAGCAGCTTGATGGGACATATCACAGATACGCAGTATTTT. It yields the protein CASSLMGHITDTQYF.

This clone has a single count. For the CDR3, the DNA is TGCGCCAGCAGTCGGACAGGGAAGAATGAAAAACTGTTTTTT. It translates to CASSRTGKNEKLFF. The chain carries TRBV5-1 and TRBJ1-4; 8 bases are a match to TRBD1. The trim removed 5 bases at V and 5 bases at J, leaving 5 bases unmatched. The V gene's germline CDR1 is SGHRS and CDR2 YFSETQ. This CDR3 is built from 14 residues. Complete variable domain (other parts from reference TRBV5-1 and TRBJ1-4): KAGVTQTPRYLIKTRGQQVTLSCSPISGHRSVSWYQQTPGQGLQFLFEYFSETQRNKGNFPGRFSGRQFSNSRSEMNVSTLELGDSALYLCASSRTGKNEKLFFGSGTQLSVL.

This chain connects TRBV4-1 to TRBJ1-2; perhaps TRBD1 as D (5 bases). The V end was cut by 1 base, the J end by 8 bases, with 14 bases between. The V gene's germline CDR1 is MGHRA and CDR2 YSYEKL. This CDR3 spans 14 amino acids. The CDR3 region is CASSQGRVEGGYTF. CDR3 bases: TGCGCCAGCAGCCAAGGCAGGGTCGAAGGAGGCTACACCTTC.

The chain carries TRBV30 and TRBJ1-1; D call uncertain. Germline V gives CDR1 GTSNPN, CDR2 SVGIG (reference sequence). V was cut by 0 bases and J by 7 bases, with 12 bases left in between. The CDR3 consists of 13 residues. As DNA, the CDR3 is TGTGCCTGGAGTGTACGCCGATCGGGTGAAGCTTTCTTT. This translates into CAWSVRRSGEAFF. The full variable domain, rest sourced from reference TRBV30 and TRBJ1-1, is SQTIHQWPATLVQPVGSPLSLECTVEGTSNPNLYWYRQAAGRGLQLLFYSVGIGQISSEVPQNLSASRPQDRQFILSSKKLLLSDSGFYLCAWSVRRSGEAFFGQGTRLTVV.

This clone is a singleton in its sample. The J gene is TRBJ1-5, the V gene TRBV6-5; 7 bases map to TRBD1. CDR1 MNHEY and CDR2 SVGAGI come from the germline V gene. V lost 10 bases to trimming and J lost 6 bases; unmatched junction nucleotides: 12. The CDR3 contains 14 residues. Written as DNA, the CDR3 is TGTGCCACCCGAGAGACAGGGACCAGTCAGCCCCAGCATTTT. It yields the protein CATRETGTSQPQHF.

V and J are TRBV6-5 and TRBJ1-1; possibly TRBD1 for D (5 bases). Germline CDR1 reads MNHEY; CDR2 reads SVGAGI. V was pared by 9 bases and J by 1 base, with 15 bases between. The CDR3 contains 14 residues. The CDR3 DNA is TGTGCCAGTAAACGGGACTCATGGAACACTGAAGCTTTCTTT. Translation: CASKRDSWNTEAFF.

The CDR3 DNA is TGTGCCAGCAGCTTGGCTGGGGGACAGGGTTCCTATGGCTACACCTTC. It specifies CASSLAGGQGSYGYTF. The genes are TRBV11-2 and TRBJ1-2, with 9 bases lining up with TRBD1. Germline trimming cut 3 bases from V and 4 bases from J; bases unmatched to any gene: 9. The CDR3 has 16 residues. Germline V gene lookup returns CDR1 SGHAT and CDR2 FQNNGV.

CDR3 nucleotide sequence: TGTGCCAGCGCCGGGCGTGGGGCCAACGTCCTGACTTTC. Translating gives CASAGRGANVLTF. This chain connects TRBV13 to TRBJ2-6, with D unresolved. V lost 8 bases, J lost 3 bases, and 8 bases lay in between. CDR1 and CDR2 (germline): PRHDT, FYEKMQ (reference sequence). The CDR3 contains 13 residues. Full variable domain (rest looked up from reference TRBV13 and TRBJ2-6): AAGVIQSPRHLIKEKRETATLKCYPIPRHDTVYWYQQGPGQDPQFLISFYEKMQSDKGSIPDRFSAQQFSDYHSELNMSSLELGDSALYFCASAGRGANVLTFGAGSRLTVL.

The chain employs TRBV3-1 (or the pseudogene TRBV3-2) and TRBJ2-1; tentatively, D is TRBD2 (5 bases). Germline lookup yields CDR1 LGHDT and CDR2 YNNKEL (reference sequence). The CDR3 contains 16 residues. V was pared by 1 base and J by 2 bases, with 12 bases between. This chain's CDR3 is CASSQVTRATYNEQFF. Here the CDR3 DNA reads TGTGCCAGCAGCCAAGTCACGAGGGCCACCTACAATGAGCAGTTCTTC.

This chain joins TRBV30 and TRBJ1-5, with 8 positions matching TRBD1. The germline gives CDR1 GTSNPN, CDR2 SVGIG (reference sequence). CDR3 size: 15 residues. V trimming: 5 bases; J trimming: 3 bases; junction bases outside the gene matches: 9. CDR3 amino acids: CAWAAWTGNNQPQHF. The CDR3 DNA reads as TGTGCCTGGGCCGCGTGGACAGGGAACAATCAGCCCCAGCATTTT.

The chain employs TRBV6-2 or TRBV6-3 and TRBJ1-6; 8 nucleotides align to TRBD1. The CDR3 spans 18 residues. The germline V gene encodes CDR1 MNHEY and CDR2 SVGEGT. J lost 7 bases, V lost 5 bases, and 16 bases had no gene match. CDR3 nucleotide sequence: TGTGCCAGCAGTCGCGCCGGGACAGGCCATTATCGGAATTCACCCCTCCACTTT. It yields the protein CASSRAGTGHYRNSPLHF.

This chain connects TRBV19 to TRBJ2-1; TRBD2 matches 7 bases. Germline V gives CDR1 LNHDA, CDR2 SQIVND (reference sequence). This CDR3 has 11 residues. V shed 10 bases, J shed 9 bases, and the junction held 6 bases outside the gene matches. CDR3 sequence: CATRLASEQFF. DNA for the CDR3: TGTGCCACCAGACTAGCTAGTGAGCAGTTCTTC. The complete variable domain, with remaining parts taken from reference TRBV19 and TRBJ2-1, reads DGGITQSPKYLFRKEGQNVTLSCEQNLNHDAMYWYRQDPGQGLRLIYYSQIVNDFQKGDIAEGYSVSREKKESFPLTVTSAQKNPTAFYLCATRLASEQFFGPGTRLTVL.

Note on this clone: Its ends do not fully match the called genes, so a read error is possible. Other DNA sequences from this sample encode an identical CDR3 as well. The V gene is TRBV15, the J gene TRBJ1-5; D gene unclear. The germline V gene has CDR1 LNHNV and CDR2 YYDKDF (reference sequence). This CDR3 has 14 amino acids. CDR3 bases: TGTGCCACCAGTAGAGGAGAGTTCGGACAGCCCCAGCATTTT. Its protein product is CATSRGEFGQPQHF.

The J gene is TRBJ1-4, the V gene TRBV5-1, with D perhaps matching TRBD1 (6 bases). Germline assignment: CDR1 SGHRS and CDR2 YFSETQ. The CDR3 contains 21 residues. V lost 1 base and J 5 bases, leaving 30 bases between the germline ends. CDR3: CASSLFGTTGSTPRGNEKLFF. CDR3 nucleotide sequence: TGCGCCAGCAGCTTGTTTGGGACAACAGGTTCTACCCCGCGGGGGAATGAAAAACTGTTTTTT.

This clone was picked up one time. V is TRBV5-4 and J is TRBJ2-3, with TRBD2 matching over 11 bases. J gave up 4 bases and V 5 bases, and 6 bases lay outside the gene matches. CDR1 and CDR2 from the germline V gene are SGHNT and YYREEE (reference sequence). The CDR3 covers 15 residues. The CDR3 nucleotides read TGTGCCAGCAGTTTTAGCGGGAGGGGGGCAGATACGCAGTATTTT. Its protein product is CASSFSGRGADTQYF.

The chain carries TRBV20-1 and TRBJ2-1; D gene uncertain. Per the germline V gene, CDR1 is DFQATT and CDR2 is SNEGSKA (reference sequence). V was shortened by 1 base and J by 8 bases, with 6 bases between the two germline ends. The CDR3 is 11 amino acids. This CDR3 is CSARVSYEQFF. For the CDR3, the DNA is TGCAGTGCTAGAGTGTCGTATGAGCAGTTCTTC.

The DNA for the CDR3 is TGTGCCTGGACCCAGACAGGGGATTCACCCCTCCACTTT. This gives the protein CAWTQTGDSPLHF. This chain joins TRBV30 and TRBJ1-6, with TRBD1 identical over 8 bases. Germline CDR1 GTSNPN, CDR2 SVGIG (reference sequence). J was trimmed by 8 bases and V by 4 bases; bases with no gene match: 4. The CDR3 has 13 residues.

J is TRBJ1-5 and V is TRBV3-1 (or the pseudogene TRBV3-2); 7 bases line up with TRBD1. The germline V gene has CDR1 LGHDT and CDR2 YNNKEL (reference sequence). V dropped 1 base and J dropped 1; count of bases not matched to a gene: 13. This CDR3 has 19 residues. The CDR3 DNA follows: TGTGCCAGCAGCCAAGGATTGTCTCAGGGGGAATGGAGCAATCAGCCCCAGCATTTT. Residues: CASSQGLSQGEWSNQPQHF.

This chain connects TRBV7-9 to TRBJ2-3; D ambiguous. CDR1 is SEHNR, CDR2 FQNEAQ, per germline (reference sequence). This CDR3 has 16 residues. Trimming took off 5 bases at V and 0 bases at J, with 15 bases between the two ends. CDR3 sequence reads: CASSPSAGSSTDTQYF. The DNA of the CDR3 is TGTGCCAGCAGCCCAAGTGCAGGTTCTAGCACAGATACGCAGTATTTT.

V is TRBV19 and J is TRBJ1-1, with 7 bases aligning to TRBD1. The germline V gene encodes CDR1 LNHDA and CDR2 SQIVND (reference sequence). The trim removed 6 bases at V and 6 bases at J, leaving 7 bases unmatched. The CDR3 is 13 amino acids. The DNA for the CDR3 is TGTGCCAGTAGAAAACAGGGGAGCGCTGAAGCTTTCTTT. Protein product: CASRKQGSAEAFF.

The chain combines TRBV6-5 with TRBJ1-1; possible D gene TRBD1, 5 bases. V dropped 3 bases and J dropped 6 bases, with 14 bases sitting between them. The CDR3 consists of 14 residues. Germline loops: CDR1 MNHEY, CDR2 SVGAGI. The CDR3 protein is CASSYQGGWAEAFF. CDR3 bases: TGTGCCAGCAGTTATCAGGGTGGATGGGCTGAAGCTTTCTTT.

The chain recombines TRBV14 with TRBJ1-4; a possible D gene is TRBD1 (5 bases). Germline CDR1 and CDR2: SGHDN and FVKESK. V was clipped by 2 bases and J by 2 bases, with 21 bases between them. The CDR3 is 19 amino acids. CDR3 DNA: TGTGCCAGCAGCCAATCACGACGCGACAGAATACCGACTAATGAAAAACTGTTTTTT. Residues: CASSQSRRDRIPTNEKLFF.